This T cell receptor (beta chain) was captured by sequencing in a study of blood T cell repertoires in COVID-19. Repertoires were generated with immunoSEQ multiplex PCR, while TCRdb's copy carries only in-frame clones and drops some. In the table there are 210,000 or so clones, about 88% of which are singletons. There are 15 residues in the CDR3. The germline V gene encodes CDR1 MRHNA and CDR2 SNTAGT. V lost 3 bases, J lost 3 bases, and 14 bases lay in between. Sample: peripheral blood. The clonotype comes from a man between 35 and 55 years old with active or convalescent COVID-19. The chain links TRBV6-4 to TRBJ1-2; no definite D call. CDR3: CASSEVPPGHYGYTF. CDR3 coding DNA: TGTGCCAGCAGTGAAGTCCCTCCAGGTCACTATGGCTACACCTTC.